This T cell receptor (beta chain) was recovered during a study of shared clonotypes between healthy human individuals. V was cut by 6 bases and J by 4 bases, with 9 bases left in between. CDR3 length equals 13 residues. Looked up from germline, CDR1 is SSHAT and CDR2 is FNYEAQ (reference sequence). The donors were adults (healthy and HIV-negative) with no recent acute infections or vaccinations. Donors, without exception, were Caucasian adults residing in Nashville, Tennessee. Broader study findings: Clonotype sharing levels among donors were expected to vary with sequencing depth.

Researchers divided each subset's genomic DNA evenly across several immunoSEQ plates. TCRdb's table, derived via immunoSEQ multiplex PCR, lists solely in-frame clones and lacks some. In the table there are about 600,000 clones, around 77% of which are singletons. A remark on this clone: Its antigen is not known.

Sequencing was done on a sample of PBMCs. The TCR originated in a woman between 40 and 50 years old in good health. Some clones in this sample may be carry-over from other donors' samples. V usage is TRBV7-7 and J usage is TRBJ2-2; tentatively, D is TRBD1 (6 bases). CDR3 sequence reads: CASRKTGTGELFF. CDR3 nucleotide sequence: TGTGCCAGCAGAAAGACAGGCACCGGGGAGCTGTTTTTT.